This T cell receptor (beta chain) is from a study of T-cell memory formation after mild COVID-19. Whole-study results and caveats: Clones that shrank (day 15 to 85) were balanced CD4/CD8, whereas later expanders leaned CD4+. Shrinking CD4+ clones were chiefly CM and EM; CD8+ ones were chiefly EMRA. Some clones that responded were present in memory (sampled pre-infection), which suggests cross-reactive memory joined.

TCRdb ran MiXCR on the 5' RACE reads and lists one entry per CDR3 protein. The data hold about 110,000 distinct CDR3 sequences, with 13% to 15% observed a single time. CDR3 length: 15 residues. CDR1 is MNHEY and CDR2 is SVGAGI in the germline V gene. V shed 2 bases and J shed 7 bases, with 14 bases lying between them. This clonotype has just a few counts. The antigen remains unidentified. Sequenced sample: PBMCs or a T cell subset sorted from them (not recorded which). This sequence originates from a man between 18 and 35 years old who had mild COVID-19 (a few samples of this study predate the infection). Cell type and time point are not known. This chain connects TRBV6-5 to TRBJ1-4, with TRBD1 as a possible D gene (6 bases). The CDR3 spells CASSYQGLSSEKLFF. CDR3 sequence (DNA): TGTGCCAGCAGTTACCAGGGGTTGAGTTCTGAAAAACTGTTTTTT.